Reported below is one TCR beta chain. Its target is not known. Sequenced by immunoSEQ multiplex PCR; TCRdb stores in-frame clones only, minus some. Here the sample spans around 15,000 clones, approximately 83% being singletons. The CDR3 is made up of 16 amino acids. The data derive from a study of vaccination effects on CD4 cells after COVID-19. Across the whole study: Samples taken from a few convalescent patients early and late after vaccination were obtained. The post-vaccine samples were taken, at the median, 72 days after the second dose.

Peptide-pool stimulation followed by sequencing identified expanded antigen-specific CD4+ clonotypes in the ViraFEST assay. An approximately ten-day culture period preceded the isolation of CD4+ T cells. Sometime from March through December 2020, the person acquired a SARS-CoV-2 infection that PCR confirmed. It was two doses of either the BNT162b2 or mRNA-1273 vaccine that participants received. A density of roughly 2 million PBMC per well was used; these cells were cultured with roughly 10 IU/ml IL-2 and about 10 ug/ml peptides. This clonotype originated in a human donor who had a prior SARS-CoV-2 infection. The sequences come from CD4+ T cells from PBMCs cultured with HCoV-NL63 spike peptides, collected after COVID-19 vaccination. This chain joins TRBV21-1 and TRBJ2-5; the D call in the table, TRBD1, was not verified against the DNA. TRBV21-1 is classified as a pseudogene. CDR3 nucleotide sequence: TGTGCCAGCAGCGCGCCGGGACAGGGGAAGAGGGAGACCCAGTACTTC. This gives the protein CASSAPGQGKRETQYF.